One sample yielded the 24 T cell receptor beta chains listed below, sequenced in a study of blood T cell repertoires in COVID-19. The table came from immunoSEQ multiplex PCR; TCRdb's copy has only in-frame clones and leaves some out. The sample contains about 280,000 clones, 85% of which appear only once. The sequencing input was peripheral blood. The receptors here all came from a human donor in a cohort sampled during active COVID-19.

The CDR3 region is CASSFRGQETQYF. The CDR3 DNA reads as TGTGCCAGCAGTTTCCGGGGCCAAGAGACCCAGTACTTC. The chain carries TRBV27 and TRBJ2-5; D might be TRBD2 (5 bases). Germline CDR1 reads MNHEY; CDR2 reads SMNVEV (reference sequence). With 3 bases removed from V and 1 base from J, the gap between germline ends came to 6 bases. The CDR3 covers 13 residues.

The count of this clone is one. J is TRBJ2-1 and V is TRBV6-4; TRBD2 matches at 9 bases. CDR3 length: 15 amino acids. In germline, CDR1 is MRHNA, CDR2 SNTAGT. V shed 4 bases and J 6 bases; nucleotides not matched to a gene: 7. As DNA, the CDR3 is TGTGCCAGCAGTGTTTCCGGGACTAGCAGCAATGAGCAGTTCTTC. This encodes CASSVSGTSSNEQFF.

The sample holds a few counts of this clone. This chain joins TRBV6-6 and TRBJ2-3; 9 bases are a match to TRBD1. The trim removed 1 base at V and 4 bases at J, leaving 6 bases unmatched. This CDR3 region has 16 residues. Germline V gene data show CDR1 as MNHNY and CDR2 as SVGAGI (reference sequence). In DNA form, the CDR3 reads TGTGCCAGCAGTTACTGGGGACAGGGTGGGGCAGATACGCAGTATTTT. It is translated as CASSYWGQGGADTQYF.

The genes are TRBV2 and TRBJ2-7, with TRBD2 identical over 8 bases. The CDR3 extends over 13 amino acids. Germline CDR1 reads SNHLY; CDR2 reads FYNNEI. V lost 7 bases to trimming and J lost 1 base; unmatched junction nucleotides: 3. Here the CDR3 DNA reads TGTGCCAGCAATAGCGGGAAATCCTACGAGCAGTACTTC. This sequence encodes CASNSGKSYEQYF. The complete variable domain, with remaining parts taken from reference TRBV2 and TRBJ2-7, reads EPEVTQTPSHQVTQMGQEVILRCVPISNHLYFYWYRQILGQKVEFLVSFYNNEISEKSEIFDDQFSVERPDGSNFTLKIRSTKLEDSAMYFCASNSGKSYEQYFGPGTRLTVT.

This clone came up a few times. CDR3 protein: CASSLQGLAGAGEQFF. CDR3 DNA: TGCGCCAGCAGCTTACAAGGACTAGCGGGAGCAGGTGAGCAGTTCTTC. The gene calls are TRBV5-1 and TRBJ2-1, with 13 positions matching TRBD2. The CDR3 has 16 residues. The V segment lost 2 bases and the J segment 9 bases; nucleotides outside the gene matches: 8. The germline gives CDR1 SGHRS, CDR2 YFSETQ.

The V and J genes are TRBV18 and TRBJ2-1; 8 nucleotides align to TRBD1. Losses at the gene ends were 3 bases for V and 6 bases for J; bases not matched to a gene: 1. The CDR3 has 13 amino acids. CDR1 is KGHSH and CDR2 is LQKENI in the germline V gene. The CDR3 is CASSPGQVNEQFF. CDR3 DNA: TGTGCCAGCTCACCGGGACAGGTCAATGAGCAGTTCTTC. Full variable domain (missing parts from reference TRBV18 and TRBJ2-1): NAGVMQNPRHLVRRRGQEARLRCSPMKGHSHVYWYRQLPEEGLKFMVYLQKENIIDESGMPKERFSAEFPKEGPSILRIQQVVRGDSAAYFCASSPGQVNEQFFGPGTRLTVL.

The rearrangement joins TRBV4-1 to TRBJ2-7, with TRBD2 matching over 10 bases. Germline trimming cut 4 bases from V and 4 bases from J; bases unmatched to any gene: 7. Germline CDR1 is MGHRA and CDR2 is YSYEKL. The CDR3 runs to 15 residues. The CDR3, as DNA: TGCGCCAGCAGCCTGACCGGGACTAGCGATTACGAGCAGTACTTC. Protein product: CASSLTGTSDYEQYF.

This clone occurred once. Written as DNA, the CDR3 is TGTGCCAGCAGGCCTAGGACTACTTCAGATACGCAGTATTTT. It specifies CASRPRTTSDTQYF. The chain links TRBV7-8 to TRBJ2-3; TRBD2 might be the D (6 bases). The CDR3 covers 14 residues. The ends were cut back, 6 bases at V and 4 bases at J, with 14 bases in the middle. The germline V gene encodes CDR1 SGHVS and CDR2 FQNEAQ.

The rearrangement joins TRBV7-9 to TRBJ2-1; 13 positions agree with TRBD2. Germline CDR1 reads SEHNR; CDR2 reads FQNEAQ (reference sequence). There are 15 residues in the CDR3. V was clipped by 3 bases and J by 5 bases; unmatched bases: 1. The CDR3 loop reads CASSLGLAGNNEQFF. CDR3 coding DNA: TGTGCCAGCAGCTTGGGACTAGCGGGAAACAATGAGCAGTTCTTC.

The chain couples TRBV28 to TRBJ2-1; 14 nucleotides line up with TRBD2. Germline loops: CDR1 MDHEN, CDR2 SYDVKM. This CDR3 region has 15 residues. The V gene end was trimmed by 7 bases and the J gene end by 8 bases; junction bases not matched to a gene: 7. CDR3 bases: TGTGCCAGCACCCTCAAGGGACTAGCGGGAGATGAGCAGTTCTTC. This translates into CASTLKGLAGDEQFF.

The chain is built from TRBV18 and TRBJ2-7, with D uncertain. Trimming shortened V by 1 base and J by 2 bases, and 9 bases separated the two germline ends. Per germline, CDR1 KGHSH and CDR2 LQKENI. The CDR3 sequence is 14 residues long. In nucleotides, the CDR3 is TGTGCCAGCTCACCACTCGAACAGACCTACGAGCAGTACTTC. It is translated as CASSPLEQTYEQYF.

This sequence joins TRBV6-6 and TRBJ1-5; D might be TRBD1 (6 bases). Trimming removed 3 bases at V and 7 bases at J, with 10 bases between. Per germline, CDR1 MNHNY and CDR2 SVGAGI (reference sequence). The CDR3 totals 13 residues. This CDR3 is CASSYETGQPQHF. DNA for the CDR3: TGTGCCAGCAGTTATGAAACAGGGCAGCCCCAGCATTTT.

The chain joins TRBV6-5 to TRBJ1-6, with D hard to call. CDR1 MNHEY and CDR2 SVGAGI come from the germline V gene. The V end was cut by 6 bases, the J end by 7 bases, with 10 bases between. The CDR3 contains 13 residues. CDR3 in DNA: TGTGCCAGCAGCGTCGGGTTAAATTCACCCCTCCACTTT. It encodes CASSVGLNSPLHF.

This clone was seen only once. The chain carries TRBV2 and TRBJ2-3; 9 bases match TRBD1. The CDR3 contains 15 residues. Germline assignment: CDR1 SNHLY and CDR2 FYNNEI. V lost 7 bases, J lost 3 bases, and 8 bases stayed unmatched. CDR3 amino acids: CASTFSGTGTDTQYF. The CDR3 nucleotides read TGTGCCAGCACTTTCTCCGGGACAGGGACAGATACGCAGTATTTT. Using reference TRBV2 and TRBJ2-3 for the parts outside the CDR3, the full variable domain is EPEVTQTPSHQVTQMGQEVILRCVPISNHLYFYWYRQILGQKVEFLVSFYNNEISEKSEIFDDQFSVERPDGSNFTLKIRSTKLEDSAMYFCASTFSGTGTDTQYFGPGTRLTVL.

The rearrangement uses TRBV19 and TRBJ2-2; TRBD2 agrees at 9 bases. Germline assignment: CDR1 LNHDA and CDR2 SQIVND (reference sequence). Trimming at V came to 5 bases and at J to 4 bases, leaving 11 bases not matched to a gene. The CDR3 has 17 amino acids. This CDR3 is CASSPTSGGAVTGELFF. CDR3 DNA sequence: TGTGCCAGTAGTCCGACTAGCGGCGGAGCGGTCACCGGGGAGCTGTTTTTT.

This chain joins TRBV24-1 and TRBJ2-5; a weak D match, TRBD2 (5 bases). CDR1 and CDR2 from the germline V gene are KGHDR and SFDVKD. V was cut by 4 bases and J by 5 bases, with 13 bases left in between. The CDR3 is made up of 14 amino acids. The CDR3 protein is CATSDSGSGETQYF. For the CDR3, the DNA is TGTGCCACCAGTGACTCTGGGAGTGGGGAGACCCAGTACTTC.

V and J are TRBV4-1 and TRBJ1-2; the D gene is possibly TRBD1 (5 bases). The germline V gene has CDR1 MGHRA and CDR2 YSYEKL. V lost 4 bases, J lost 8 bases, and 17 bases lay in between. The CDR3 is made up of 14 amino acids. The CDR3 sequence: CASSPPGHTTGYTF. Written as DNA, the CDR3 is TGCGCCAGCAGCCCCCCTGGACATACCACCGGCTACACCTTC.

V and J are TRBV6-6 and TRBJ2-7; 9 nucleotides line up with TRBD1. The CDR3 extends over 14 amino acids. V was clipped by 3 bases and J by 5 bases; unmatched bases: 5. Per germline, CDR1 MNHNY and CDR2 SVGAGI (reference sequence). The CDR3 sequence is CASSYPGQGNEQYF. CDR3 coding DNA: TGTGCCAGCAGTTATCCGGGACAGGGCAACGAGCAGTACTTC.

This chain joins TRBV6-5 and TRBJ1-2; D might be TRBD1 (5 bases). CDR1 MNHEY and CDR2 SVGAGI come from the germline V gene. V shed 8 bases and J shed 7 bases, with 14 bases lying between them. The CDR3 runs to 12 residues. The CDR3 is CASSDRVGGYTF. The DNA of the CDR3 is TGTGCCAGCTCCGACAGAGTGGGTGGCTACACCTTC.

The chain carries TRBV9 and TRBJ2-3; D might be TRBD1 (6 bases). The CDR3 has 16 residues. Germline CDR1 and CDR2: SGDLS and YYNGEE. Deletions cut 3 bases from V and 4 bases from J, with 18 bases between. In DNA form, the CDR3 reads TGTGCCAGCAGCGCCCAGGGGAGCCCCGGGGCAGATACGCAGTATTTT. This sequence encodes CASSAQGSPGADTQYF.

This chain joins TRBV4-2 and TRBJ2-5; no clear D. V dropped 4 bases and J dropped 2 bases, with 11 bases sitting between them. In germline, CDR1 is LGHNA, CDR2 YNFKEQ. The CDR3 totals 14 residues. The CDR3 spells CASSPSAEQETQYF. Here the CDR3 DNA reads TGTGCCAGCAGCCCCTCGGCGGAACAAGAGACCCAGTACTTC.

The gene calls are TRBV5-4 and TRBJ1-2, with D uncertain. Germline V gene sequence: CDR1 SGHNT, CDR2 YYREEE (reference sequence). The CDR3 loop spans 12 amino acids. Between the trimmed V and J ends, which lost 1 base and 4 bases, there was a span of 5 bases. CDR3 sequence reads: CASSLNSYGYTF. The CDR3 coding sequence is TGTGCCAGCAGCTTGAACAGCTATGGCTACACCTTC.

V gene TRBV7-8 combines with J gene TRBJ2-1; tentative D call: TRBD1 (6 bases). V was cut by 5 bases and J by 2 bases, with 13 bases left in between. Germline CDR1 and CDR2: SGHVS and FQNEAQ. This CDR3 has 15 residues. The CDR3 here is CASSPSRGPYNEQFF. CDR3 DNA sequence: TGTGCCAGCAGCCCATCCAGGGGCCCCTACAATGAGCAGTTCTTC.

The V and J genes are TRBV9 and TRBJ1-5; a possible D gene is TRBD1 (5 bases). Per the germline V gene, CDR1 is SGDLS and CDR2 is YYNGEE. V shed 4 bases and J shed 5 bases, with 10 bases lying between them. There are 13 residues in the CDR3. CDR3 DNA: TGTGCCAGCAGCCAGACAGAGTATCAGCCCCAGCATTTT. This translates into CASSQTEYQPQHF.